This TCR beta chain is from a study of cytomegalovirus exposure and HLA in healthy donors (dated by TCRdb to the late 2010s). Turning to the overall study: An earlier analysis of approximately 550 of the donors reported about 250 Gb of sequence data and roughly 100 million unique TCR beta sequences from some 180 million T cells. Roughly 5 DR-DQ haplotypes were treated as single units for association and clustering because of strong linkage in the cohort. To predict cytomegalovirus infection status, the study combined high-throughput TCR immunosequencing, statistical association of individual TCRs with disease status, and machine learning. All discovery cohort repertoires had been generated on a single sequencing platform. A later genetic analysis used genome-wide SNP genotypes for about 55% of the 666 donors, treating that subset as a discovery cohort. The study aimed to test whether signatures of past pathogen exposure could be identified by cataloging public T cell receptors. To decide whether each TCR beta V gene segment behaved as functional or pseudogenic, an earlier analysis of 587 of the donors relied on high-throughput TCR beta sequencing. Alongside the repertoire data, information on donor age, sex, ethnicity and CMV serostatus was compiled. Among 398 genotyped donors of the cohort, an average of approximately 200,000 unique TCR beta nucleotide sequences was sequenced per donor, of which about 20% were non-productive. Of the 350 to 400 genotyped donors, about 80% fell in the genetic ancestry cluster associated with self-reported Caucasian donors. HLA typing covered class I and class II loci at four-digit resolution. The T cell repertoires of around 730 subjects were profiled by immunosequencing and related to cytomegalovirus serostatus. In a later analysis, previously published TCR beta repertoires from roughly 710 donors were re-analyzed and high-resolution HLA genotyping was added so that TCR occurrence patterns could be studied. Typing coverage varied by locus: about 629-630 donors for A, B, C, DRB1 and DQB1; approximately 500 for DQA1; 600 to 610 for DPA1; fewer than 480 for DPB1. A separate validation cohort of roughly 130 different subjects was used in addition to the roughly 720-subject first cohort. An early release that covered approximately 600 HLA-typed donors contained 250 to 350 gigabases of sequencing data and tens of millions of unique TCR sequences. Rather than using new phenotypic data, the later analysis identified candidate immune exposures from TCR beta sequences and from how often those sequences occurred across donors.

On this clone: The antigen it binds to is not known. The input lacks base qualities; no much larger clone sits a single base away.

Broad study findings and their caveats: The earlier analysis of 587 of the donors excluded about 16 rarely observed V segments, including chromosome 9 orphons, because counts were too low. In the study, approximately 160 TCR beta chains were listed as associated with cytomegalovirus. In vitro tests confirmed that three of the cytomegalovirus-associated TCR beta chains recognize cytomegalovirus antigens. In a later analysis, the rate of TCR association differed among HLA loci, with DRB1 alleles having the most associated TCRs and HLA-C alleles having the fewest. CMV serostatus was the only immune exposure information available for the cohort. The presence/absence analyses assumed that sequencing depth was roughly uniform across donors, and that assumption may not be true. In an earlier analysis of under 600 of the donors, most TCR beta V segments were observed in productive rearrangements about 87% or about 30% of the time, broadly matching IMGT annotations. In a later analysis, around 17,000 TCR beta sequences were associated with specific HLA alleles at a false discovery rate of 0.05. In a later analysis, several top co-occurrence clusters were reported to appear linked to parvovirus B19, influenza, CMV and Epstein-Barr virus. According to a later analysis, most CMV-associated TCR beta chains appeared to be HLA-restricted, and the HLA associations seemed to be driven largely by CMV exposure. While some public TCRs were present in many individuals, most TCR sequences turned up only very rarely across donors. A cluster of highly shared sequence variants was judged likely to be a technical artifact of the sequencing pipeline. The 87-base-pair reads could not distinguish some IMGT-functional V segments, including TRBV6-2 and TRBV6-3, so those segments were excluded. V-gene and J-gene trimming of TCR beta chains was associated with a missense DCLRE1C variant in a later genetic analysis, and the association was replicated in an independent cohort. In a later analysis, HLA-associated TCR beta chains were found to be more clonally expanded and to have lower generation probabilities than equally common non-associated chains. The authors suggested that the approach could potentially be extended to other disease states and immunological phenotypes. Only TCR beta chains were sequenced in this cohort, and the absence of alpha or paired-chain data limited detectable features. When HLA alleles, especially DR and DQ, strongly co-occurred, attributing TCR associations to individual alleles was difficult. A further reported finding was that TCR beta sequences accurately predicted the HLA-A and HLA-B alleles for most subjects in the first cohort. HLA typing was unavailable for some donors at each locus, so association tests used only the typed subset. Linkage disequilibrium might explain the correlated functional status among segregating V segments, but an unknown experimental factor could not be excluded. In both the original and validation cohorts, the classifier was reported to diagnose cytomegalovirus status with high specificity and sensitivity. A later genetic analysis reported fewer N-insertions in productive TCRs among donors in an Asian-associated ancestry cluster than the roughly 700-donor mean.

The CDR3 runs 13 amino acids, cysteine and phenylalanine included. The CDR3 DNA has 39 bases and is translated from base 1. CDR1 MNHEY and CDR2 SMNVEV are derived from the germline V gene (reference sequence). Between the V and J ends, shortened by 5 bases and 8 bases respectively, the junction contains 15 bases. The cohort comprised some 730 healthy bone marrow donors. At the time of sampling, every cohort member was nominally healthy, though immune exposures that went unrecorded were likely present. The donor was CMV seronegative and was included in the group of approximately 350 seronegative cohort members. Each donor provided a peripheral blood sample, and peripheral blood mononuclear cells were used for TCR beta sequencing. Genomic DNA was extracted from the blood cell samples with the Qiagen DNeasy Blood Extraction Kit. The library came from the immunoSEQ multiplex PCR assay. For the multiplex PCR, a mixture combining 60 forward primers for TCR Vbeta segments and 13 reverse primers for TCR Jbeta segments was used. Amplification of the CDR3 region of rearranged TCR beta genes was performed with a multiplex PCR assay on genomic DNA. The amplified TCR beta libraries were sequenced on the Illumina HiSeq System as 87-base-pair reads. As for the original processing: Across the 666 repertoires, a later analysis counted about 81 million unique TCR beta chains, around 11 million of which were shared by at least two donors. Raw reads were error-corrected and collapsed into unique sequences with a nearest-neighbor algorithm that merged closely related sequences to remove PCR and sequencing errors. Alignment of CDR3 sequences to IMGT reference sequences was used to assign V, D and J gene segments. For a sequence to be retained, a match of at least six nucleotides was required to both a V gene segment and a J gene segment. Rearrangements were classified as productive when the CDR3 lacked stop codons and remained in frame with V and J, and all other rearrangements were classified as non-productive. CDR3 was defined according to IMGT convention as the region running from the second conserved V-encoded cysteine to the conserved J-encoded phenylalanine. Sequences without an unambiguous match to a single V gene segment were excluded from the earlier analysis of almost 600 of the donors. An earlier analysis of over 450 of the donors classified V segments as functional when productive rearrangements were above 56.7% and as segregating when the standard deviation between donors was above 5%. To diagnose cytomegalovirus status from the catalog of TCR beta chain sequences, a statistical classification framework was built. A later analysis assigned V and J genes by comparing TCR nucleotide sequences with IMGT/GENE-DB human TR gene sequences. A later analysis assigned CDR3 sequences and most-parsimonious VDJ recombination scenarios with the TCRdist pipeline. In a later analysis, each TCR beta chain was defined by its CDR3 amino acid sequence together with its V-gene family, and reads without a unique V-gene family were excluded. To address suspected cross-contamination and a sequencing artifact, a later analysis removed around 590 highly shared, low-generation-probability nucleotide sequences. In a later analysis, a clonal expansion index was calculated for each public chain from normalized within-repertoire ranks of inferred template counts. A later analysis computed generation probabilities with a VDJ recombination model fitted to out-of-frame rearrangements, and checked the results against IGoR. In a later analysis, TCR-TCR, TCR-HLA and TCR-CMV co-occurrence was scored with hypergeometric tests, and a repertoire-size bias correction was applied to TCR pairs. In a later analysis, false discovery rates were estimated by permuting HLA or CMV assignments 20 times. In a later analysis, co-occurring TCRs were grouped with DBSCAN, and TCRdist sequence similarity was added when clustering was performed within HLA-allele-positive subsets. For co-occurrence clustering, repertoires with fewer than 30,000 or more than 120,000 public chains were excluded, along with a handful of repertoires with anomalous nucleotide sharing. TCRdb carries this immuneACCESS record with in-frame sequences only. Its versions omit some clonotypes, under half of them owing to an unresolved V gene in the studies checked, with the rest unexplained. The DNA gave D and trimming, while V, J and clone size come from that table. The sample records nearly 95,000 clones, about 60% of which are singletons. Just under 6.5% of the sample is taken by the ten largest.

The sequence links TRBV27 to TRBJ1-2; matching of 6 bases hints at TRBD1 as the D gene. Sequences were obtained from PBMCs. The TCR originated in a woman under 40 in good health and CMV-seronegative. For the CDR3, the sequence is CASSPTGLRGYTF. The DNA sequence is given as TGTGCCAGCAGTCCCACAGGGTTGAGAGGCTACACCTTC.